This T cell receptor beta chain appears in the sequencing data of a study of T cell responses to AZD1222 COVID-19 vaccine. This clone was counted between two and nine times. No antigen is known for it. TCRdb keeps only in-frame clones here, not all; method: immunoSEQ multiplex PCR. Among over 95,000 clones listed, approximately 93% were seen once. Study-level findings and limits: Seropositive at baseline were only six AZD1222 recipients.

In germline, CDR1 is SEHNR, CDR2 FQNEAQ (reference sequence). The V gene lost 5 bases and the J gene lost 5 bases, with 9 bases spanning the gap. This CDR3 spans 12 amino acids. Sample: peripheral blood, taken on day 0 of AZD1222 vaccination. V and J are TRBV7-9 and TRBJ1-1; D remains ambiguous. The source is an adult in good health. The CDR3, as DNA: TGTGCCAGCAGCAACCCTGGGACTGAAGCTTTCTTT. This translates into CASSNPGTEAFF.